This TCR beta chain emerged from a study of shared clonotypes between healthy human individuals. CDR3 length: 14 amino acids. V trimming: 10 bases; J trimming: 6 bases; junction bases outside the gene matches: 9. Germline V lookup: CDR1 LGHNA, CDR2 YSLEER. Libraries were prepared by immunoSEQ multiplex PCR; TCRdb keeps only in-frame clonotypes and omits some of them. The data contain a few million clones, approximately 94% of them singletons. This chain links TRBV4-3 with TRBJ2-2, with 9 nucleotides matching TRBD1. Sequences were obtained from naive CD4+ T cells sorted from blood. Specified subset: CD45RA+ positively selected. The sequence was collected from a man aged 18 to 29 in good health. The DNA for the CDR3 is TGCGCCACCTCGGGACAGGGCCCCCCCGGGGAGCTGTTTTTT. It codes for CATSGQGPPGELFF.